Given below is one T cell receptor beta chain in context. This sample was taken from a study of CD8+CD57+ T cells in acquired aplastic anemia. Background on the study: Each DNA sample taken from sorted CD4+ and CD8+ cells came to about 3 ug on average.

CDR3 and TCR beta VDJ profiling relied on genomic DNA as the template. One entry per CDR3 protein, called by TCRdb with MiXCR from the reads. Here the sample spans about 110,000 distinct CDR3 sequences, less than 65% being singletons. In germline, CDR1 is LNHDA, CDR2 SQIVND (reference sequence). Trimming cost V 1 base and J 3 bases, with 15 bases left between them. The CDR3 runs 16 residues. This sequence was found in a human donor in good health, serving as a control. This rearrangement joins TRBV19 to TRBJ1-2; D might be TRBD1 (6 bases). Sequencing was carried out using sorted CD4+, CD8+, or CD8+CD57+ T cells (not recorded which) from PBMCs. The CDR3 coding sequence is TGTGCCAGTAGTATAGGGCCACAGGGTACTCACTATGGCTACACCTTC. It translates to CASSIGPQGTHYGYTF. Variable domain in full (rest from reference TRBV19 and TRBJ1-2): DGGITQSPKYLFRKEGQNVTLSCEQNLNHDAMYWYRQDPGQGLRLIYYSQIVNDFQKGDIAEGYSVSREKKESFPLTVTSAQKNPTAFYLCASSIGPQGTHYGYTFGSGTRLTVV.